The clone carrying this T cell receptor (beta chain) was picked up one time. This sample is part of a study of blood T cell repertoires in COVID-19. Study summary: Specimens from acute and convalescent COVID-19 originated in the United States, Italy and Spain. T cells, B-cell-depleted T cells, or PBMCs supplied cDNA or gDNA.

The V end lost 5 bases, the J end lost 0 bases, and 13 bases lay between the germline ends. This CDR3 spans 16 amino acids. Germline CDR1 LNHNV, CDR2 YYDKDF (reference sequence). In the authors' workflow: Amplification with reference gene primers provided the estimates of nucleated cell counts. Repertoires were generated with immunoSEQ multiplex PCR, while TCRdb's copy carries only in-frame clones and drops some. For V, J and clone size, that table is used; D and trimming come from the DNA. This repertoire shows approximately 270,000 clones, around 90% found once; its top ten account for roughly 3%. The genes are TRBV15 and TRBJ1-4, with TRBD1 as a possible D gene (5 bases). Sequenced material: peripheral blood. The source is a young man with active or convalescent COVID-19. In DNA, the CDR3 is TGTGCCACCAGCGAGACGCAGGGAACAACTAATGAAAAACTGTTTTTT. Translated: CATSETQGTTNEKLFF.